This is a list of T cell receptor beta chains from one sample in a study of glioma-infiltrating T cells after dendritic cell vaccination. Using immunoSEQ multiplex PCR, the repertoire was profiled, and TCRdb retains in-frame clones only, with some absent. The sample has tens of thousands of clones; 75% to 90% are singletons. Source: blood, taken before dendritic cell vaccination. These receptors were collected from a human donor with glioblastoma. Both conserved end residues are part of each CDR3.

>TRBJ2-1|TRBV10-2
CASSTWTSGGREQFF
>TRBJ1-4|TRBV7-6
CASSPLSPATNEKLFF
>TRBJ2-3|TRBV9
CASSVGASRRTDTQYF
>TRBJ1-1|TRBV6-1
CASSPDVVVRTEAFF
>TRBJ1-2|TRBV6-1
CASSSPSRGREGYTF
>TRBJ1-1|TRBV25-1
CASSPAGGTEAFF
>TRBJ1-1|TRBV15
CATSSERTGANTEAFF
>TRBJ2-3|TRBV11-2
CASSPDQGTQYF
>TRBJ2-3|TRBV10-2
CASSESAGFTDTQYF
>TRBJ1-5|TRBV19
CASNPQVNQPQHF
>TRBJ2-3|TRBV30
CAGGARGVIDTQYF
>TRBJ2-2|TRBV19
CASIPLAGAGGELFF
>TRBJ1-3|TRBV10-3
CAISEHGEGRLSGNTIYF
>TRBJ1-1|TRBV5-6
CASSPGTGEAFF
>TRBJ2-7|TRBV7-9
CASSPPRDSPEQYF
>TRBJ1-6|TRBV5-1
CASSDTGGAHNSPLHF
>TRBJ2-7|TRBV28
CASTYGTPSYEQYF
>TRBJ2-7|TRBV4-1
CASSQDGAGNRVEQYF
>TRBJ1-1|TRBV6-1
CASSEGTGGTEAFF
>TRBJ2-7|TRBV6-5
CASSFLQGYEQYF
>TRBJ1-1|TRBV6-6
CASRTGVERTEAFF
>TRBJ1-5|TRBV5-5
CASSLSGGQVQPQHF
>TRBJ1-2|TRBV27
CASSLSRTPFYGYTF
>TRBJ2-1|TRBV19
CASGQGPYNEQFF
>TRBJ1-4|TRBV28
CASSSLLPTGDLLRATNEKLFF
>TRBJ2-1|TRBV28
CASIRGATNEQFF
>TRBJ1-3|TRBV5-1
CASSPQFKGNTIYF
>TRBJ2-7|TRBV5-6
CASSFQGSSYEQYF
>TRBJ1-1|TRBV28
CASSFSWGLTEAFF
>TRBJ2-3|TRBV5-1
CASSLGHPTDTQYF
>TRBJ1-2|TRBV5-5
CASSLRVGNYGYTF
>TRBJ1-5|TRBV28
CASSPIGVNQPQHF
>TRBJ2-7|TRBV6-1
CASRLRDRGSHEQYF
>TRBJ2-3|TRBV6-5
CASSSLGRPSTDTQYF
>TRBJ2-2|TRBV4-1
CASSQFAGGPSGELFF
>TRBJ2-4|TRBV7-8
CASSFGGAKNIQYF
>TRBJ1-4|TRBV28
CASRGGWNEKLFF
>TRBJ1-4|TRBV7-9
CASSLFRDTAEKLFF
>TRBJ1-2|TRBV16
CASSQIIQSYGYTF
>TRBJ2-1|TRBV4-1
CASSQDPPGLIYNEQFF
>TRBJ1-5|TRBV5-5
CASSLYRDEQPQHF
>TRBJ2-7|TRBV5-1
CASSDLGGGAFYEQYF
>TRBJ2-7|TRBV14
CASSQYYEQYF
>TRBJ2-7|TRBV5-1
CASSLSSSGGAGSEQYF
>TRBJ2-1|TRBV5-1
CASSATGTTYNEQFF
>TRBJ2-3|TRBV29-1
CSVLGTGLGTDTQYF
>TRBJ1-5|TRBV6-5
CASSRGQGEVQPQHF